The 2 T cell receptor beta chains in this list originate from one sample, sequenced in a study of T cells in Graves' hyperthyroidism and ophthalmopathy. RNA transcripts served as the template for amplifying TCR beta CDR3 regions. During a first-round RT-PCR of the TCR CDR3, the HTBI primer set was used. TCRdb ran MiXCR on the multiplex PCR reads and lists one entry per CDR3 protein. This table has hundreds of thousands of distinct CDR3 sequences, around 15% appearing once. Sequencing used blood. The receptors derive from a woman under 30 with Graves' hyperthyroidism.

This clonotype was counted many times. CDR3: CASSLLTEGRETQYF. The CDR3 DNA sequence: TGTGCCAGCAGCTTACTGACCGAGGGTAGAGAGACCCAGTACTTC. The chain carries TRBV7-9 and TRBJ2-5; tentative D call: TRBD2 (5 bases). Germline V lookup: CDR1 SEHNR, CDR2 FQNEAQ (reference sequence). The CDR3 runs 15 residues. V gave up 2 bases and J gave up 4 bases, with 14 bases separating them.

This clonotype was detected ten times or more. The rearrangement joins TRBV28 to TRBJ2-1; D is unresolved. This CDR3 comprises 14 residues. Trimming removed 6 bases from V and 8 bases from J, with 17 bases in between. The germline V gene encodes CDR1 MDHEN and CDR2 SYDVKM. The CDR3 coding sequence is TGTGCCAGCAGCACACCCGGAGAGATCCATGAGCAGTTCTTC. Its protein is CASSTPGEIHEQFF.